A single sample is the source of the 17 T cell receptor beta chains below, sequenced in a study of blood T cell repertoires in COVID-19. Repertoires were generated with immunoSEQ multiplex PCR, while TCRdb's copy carries only in-frame clones and drops some. The data show 300,000 to 350,000 clones, with roughly 85% seen just once and more than 2% held by the top ten. Material: PBMCs or T cells enriched from blood (not recorded which). The receptors stem from a man aged 30-40 years who had recovered from COVID-19.

The genes are TRBV5-1 and TRBJ2-5, with TRBD2 matching over 12 bases. The CDR3 is 16 amino acids. Trimming cost V 5 bases and J 4 bases; bases outside gene matches: 9. The germline V gene encodes CDR1 SGHRS and CDR2 YFSETQ. The CDR3 reads CASSDLAGGPSETQYF. The DNA for the CDR3 is TGCGCCAGCAGTGATCTAGCGGGGGGGCCATCAGAGACCCAGTACTTC.

There are a few counts of this clone. V and J are TRBV4-3 and TRBJ2-3; 9 bases are shared with TRBD2. This CDR3 has 17 residues. Germline V gene sequence: CDR1 LGHNA, CDR2 YSLEER. V gave up 0 bases and J gave up 1 base; unmatched junction bases: 5. The CDR3 is CASSQDLGGGGTDTQYF. The CDR3, as DNA: TGCGCCAGCAGCCAAGATCTGGGCGGGGGGGGCACAGATACGCAGTATTTT.

The gene calls are TRBV5-6 and TRBJ2-3; 8 nucleotides align to TRBD2. Germline-derived CDR1 and CDR2 are SGHDT and YYEEEE. The CDR3 spans 16 residues. V lost 0 bases and J lost 0; bases outside the gene matches: 3. CDR3 protein: CASSLGGGKSTDTQYF. CDR3 nucleotides: TGTGCCAGCAGCTTGGGCGGGGGGAAAAGCACAGATACGCAGTATTTT.

V is TRBV4-3 and J is TRBJ2-7, with D tentatively TRBD2 (6 bases). The length of the CDR3 is 14 residues. V gave up 0 bases and J gave up 2 bases, with 8 bases separating them. The germline V gene encodes CDR1 LGHNA and CDR2 YSLEER. DNA of the CDR3: TGCGCCAGCAGCCAAGACCGGGGGACCTACGAGCAGTACTTC. Amino acid sequence: CASSQDRGTYEQYF.

The DNA of the CDR3 is TGTGCCTGGACCCGCGGACAGGGAGCCTACGAGCAGTACTTC. Amino acids: CAWTRGQGAYEQYF. The chain employs TRBV30 and TRBJ2-7; 8 positions match TRBD1. Germline CDR1 and CDR2: GTSNPN and SVGIG (reference sequence). The CDR3 sequence is 14 residues long. V trimming: 4 bases; J trimming: 2 bases; junction bases outside the gene matches: 7. The complete variable domain, with remaining parts taken from reference TRBV30 and TRBJ2-7, reads SQTIHQWPATLVQPVGSPLSLECTVEGTSNPNLYWYRQAAGRGLQLLFYSVGIGQISSEVPQNLSASRPQDRQFILSSKKLLLSDSGFYLCAWTRGQGAYEQYFGPGTRLTVT.

V usage is TRBV10-2 and J usage is TRBJ1-2; 8 bases agree with TRBD1. The germline V gene has CDR1 WSHSY and CDR2 SAAADI. Losses at the gene ends were 3 bases for V and 8 bases for J; bases not matched to a gene: 14. The CDR3 is 16 amino acids. The CDR3 DNA reads TGCGCCAGCAGTGATTCAGAGCGGCAGGGGGCTCGCGGCTACACCTTC. It translates to CASSDSERQGARGYTF.

This clone was counted once. The genes are TRBV7-9 and TRBJ2-7, with 8 nucleotides matching TRBD1. Trimming at V came to 5 bases and at J to 3 bases, leaving 3 bases not matched to a gene. CDR3 size: 13 residues. Germline lookup yields CDR1 SEHNR and CDR2 FQNEAQ (reference sequence). Written as DNA, the CDR3 is TGTGCCAGCAGCCAGGGGGCGGGCTACGAGCAGTACTTC. Protein product: CASSQGAGYEQYF. The whole variable domain, remainder taken from reference TRBV7-9 and TRBJ2-7, is DTGVSQNPRHKITKRGQNVTFRCDPISEHNRLYWYRQTLGQGPEFLTYFQNEAQLEKSRLLSDRFSAERPKGSFSTLEIQRTEQGDSAMYLCASSQGAGYEQYFGPGTRLTVT.

V gene TRBV5-6 combines with J gene TRBJ2-5; 10 bases match TRBD1. Germline V gene sequence: CDR1 SGHDT, CDR2 YYEEEE. After removal of 7 bases from V and 3 bases from J, the junction contained 15 bases not matched to a gene. The CDR3 runs 17 residues. For the CDR3, the DNA is TGTGCCAGCTTTGGACAGGGGGTCCCAAACCTAGAAGAGACCCAGTACTTC. It yields the protein CASFGQGVPNLEETQYF.

This sequence joins TRBV7-2 and TRBJ2-7, with 10 positions matching TRBD2. Germline V CDR1 and CDR2: SGHTA, FQGNSA. This CDR3 is 18 amino acids long. Losses at the gene ends were 2 bases for V and 4 bases for J; bases not matched to a gene: 14. The CDR3: CASSLRPSGGRIFYEQYF. The CDR3 bases are TGTGCCAGCAGCTTACGGCCTAGCGGGGGCCGCATCTTTTACGAGCAGTACTTC.

The chain uses TRBV13 and TRBJ1-1, with TRBD1 as a possible D gene (6 bases). This CDR3 comprises 14 residues. The germline gives CDR1 PRHDT, CDR2 FYEKMQ (reference sequence). V was shortened by 5 bases and J by 5 bases, with 15 bases between the two germline ends. CDR3 loop: CASSQRGGQTEAFF. The CDR3 coding sequence is TGTGCCAGCAGCCAGAGGGGGGGGCAGACTGAAGCTTTCTTT.

The V and J genes are TRBV7-3 and TRBJ2-1; 10 nucleotides match TRBD2. J lost 6 bases, V lost 4 bases, and 6 bases had no gene match. The CDR3 is made up of 15 amino acids. CDR1 is SGHTA, CDR2 FQGTGA, per germline. The CDR3 loop reads CASSSSGGASNEQFF. As DNA, the CDR3 is TGTGCCAGCAGCTCGAGCGGGGGGGCCTCCAATGAGCAGTTCTTC.

The V gene is TRBV11-3, the J gene TRBJ1-3; D uncertain. CDR3 length: 17 residues. CDR1 is SGHNT, CDR2 YENEEA, per germline. V was trimmed by 0 bases and J by 0 bases, leaving 12 bases between them. The CDR3 loop is CASSLEETSYSGNTIYF. DNA of the CDR3: TGTGCCAGCAGCTTAGAGGAGACGTCCTACTCTGGAAACACCATATATTTT.

As concerns this clone: This specimen includes other DNA sequences encoding the same CDR3. The chain uses TRBV6-5 and TRBJ2-7, with 8 nucleotides matching TRBD1. Germline CDR1 and CDR2: MNHEY and SVGAGI. V shed 3 bases, J shed 4 bases, and the junction held 8 bases outside the gene matches. The CDR3 runs to 15 residues. CDR3 DNA sequence: TGTGCCAGCAGTTATTCCGGGACAGGTTCTTACGAGCAGTACTTC. Translated, it gives CASSYSGTGSYEQYF.

This clone was counted once. The chain employs TRBV6-5 and TRBJ1-4, with 7 positions matching TRBD1. This CDR3 spans 14 amino acids. Trimming took 9 bases from V and 0 from J; bases not matched to a gene: 4. From germline, CDR1 is MNHEY and CDR2 SVGAGI. CDR3 region: CASGTASTNEKLFF. CDR3 bases: TGTGCCAGTGGGACAGCGTCAACTAATGAAAAACTGTTTTTT.

This clone has just one count. The rearrangement links TRBV6-5 to TRBJ1-5; D is undetermined. The V gene lost 0 bases and the J gene lost 4 bases, with 10 bases spanning the gap. This CDR3 has 15 residues. Per the germline V gene, CDR1 is MNHEY and CDR2 is SVGAGI. Here the CDR3 reads CASSYSRPGNQPQHF. The DNA for the CDR3 is TGTGCCAGCAGTTACTCTCGACCGGGTAATCAGCCCCAGCATTTT.

The count of this clone is one. The rearrangement joins TRBV25-1 to TRBJ1-4; the match to TRBD1 covers 11 bases. The CDR3 length is 15 residues. Trimming at V came to 7 bases and at J to 3 bases, leaving 4 bases not matched to a gene. Germline V gene lookup returns CDR1 MGHDK and CDR2 SYGVNS. CDR3 DNA: TGTGCCAGCAAGGGGACAGGGGGACCTAATGAAAAACTGTTTTTT. It specifies CASKGTGGPNEKLFF.

V gene TRBV6-1 combines with J gene TRBJ2-5; TRBD2 agrees at 7 bases. The CDR3 spans 14 residues. Germline assignment: CDR1 MNHNS and CDR2 SASEGT. The V and J ends lost 6 bases and 5 bases, in that order; junction bases with no gene match: 9. The DNA of the CDR3 is TGTGCCAGCAGCCCCAGGGAGGGTAGGGAGACCCAGTACTTC. Protein product: CASSPREGRETQYF.